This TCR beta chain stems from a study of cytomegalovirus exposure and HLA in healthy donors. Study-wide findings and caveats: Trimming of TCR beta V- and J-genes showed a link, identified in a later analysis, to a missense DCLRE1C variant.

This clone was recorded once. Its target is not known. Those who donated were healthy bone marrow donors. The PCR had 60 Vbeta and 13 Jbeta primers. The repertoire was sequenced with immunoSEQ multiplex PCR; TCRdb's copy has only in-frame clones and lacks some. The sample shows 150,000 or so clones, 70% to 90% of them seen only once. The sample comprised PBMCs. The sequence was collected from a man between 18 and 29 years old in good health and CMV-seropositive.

Here the CDR3 reads CASSYQGSGTNEKLFF. For the CDR3, the DNA is TGTGCCAGCAGTTATCAGGGAAGTGGAACTAATGAAAAACTGTTTTTT. The chain combines TRBV6-6 with TRBJ1-4, with D possibly being TRBD1 (5 bases). Germline V gene data show CDR1 as MNHNY and CDR2 as SVGAGI (reference sequence). This CDR3 has 16 residues. Between the trimmed V and J ends, which lost 3 bases and 1 base, there was a span of 12 bases.